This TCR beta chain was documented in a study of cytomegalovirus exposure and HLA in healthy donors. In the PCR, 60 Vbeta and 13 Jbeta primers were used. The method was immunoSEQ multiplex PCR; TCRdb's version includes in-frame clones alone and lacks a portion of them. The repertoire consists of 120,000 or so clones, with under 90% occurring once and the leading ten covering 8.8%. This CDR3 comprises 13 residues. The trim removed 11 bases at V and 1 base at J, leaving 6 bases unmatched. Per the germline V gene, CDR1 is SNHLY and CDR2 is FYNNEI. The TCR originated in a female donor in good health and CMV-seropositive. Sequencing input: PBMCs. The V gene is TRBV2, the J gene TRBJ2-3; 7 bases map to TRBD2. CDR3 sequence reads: CAGGAGGTDTQYF. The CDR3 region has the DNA TGTGCCGGAGGGGCGGGAGGCACAGATACGCAGTATTTT. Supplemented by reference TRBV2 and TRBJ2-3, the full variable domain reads EPEVTQTPSHQVTQMGQEVILRCVPISNHLYFYWYRQILGQKVEFLVSFYNNEISEKSEIFDDQFSVERPDGSNFTLKIRSTKLEDSAMYFCAGGAGGTDTQYFGPGTRLTVL.